What follows describes a single T cell receptor beta chain. The V gene lost 0 bases and the J gene lost 6 bases, with 8 bases spanning the gap. There are 13 residues in the CDR3. The V gene's germline CDR1 is LGHNA and CDR2 YSLEER. The method was immunoSEQ multiplex PCR; TCRdb's version includes in-frame clones alone and lacks a portion of them. The table shows approximately 330,000 clones, with approximately 87% occurring only once. This sample was taken from a study of blood T cell repertoires in COVID-19. Whole-study context: Samples taken during acute and convalescent COVID-19 were collected in the United States, Italy and Spain.

The source of this sequence is a woman aged 45-65 years with active or convalescent COVID-19. Sequenced material: peripheral blood. The chain has TRBV4-3 and TRBJ1-2; no definite D call. CDR3 loop: CASSQDGRDGYTF. As DNA, the CDR3 is TGCGCCAGCAGCCAAGATGGGCGGGATGGCTACACCTTC.